What follows are 11 T cell receptor beta chains derived from one specimen sequenced in a study of blood T cell repertoires in COVID-19. Sequencing was performed with immunoSEQ multiplex PCR; in TCRdb, only in-frame clones are kept and a portion is missing. This sample has hundreds of thousands of clones, with roughly 88% found just once. Sequences were obtained from peripheral blood. The receptors were gathered from a woman in her 30s with acute or convalescent COVID-19.

The rearrangement links TRBV29-1 to TRBJ2-7, with 9 positions matching TRBD1. With 6 bases clipped from V and 4 bases from J, the junction kept 13 bases outside the gene matches. Germline values: CDR1 SQVTM, CDR2 ANQGSEA. The CDR3 length is 15 residues. The CDR3 nucleotides are TGCAGCGTAAGGCCCCCGACAGGGGGAGGTTACGAGCAGTACTTC. Its protein product is CSVRPPTGGGYEQYF.

The genes are TRBV19 and TRBJ2-1; 9 bases align to TRBD1. This CDR3 is built from 16 residues. V lost 4 bases, J lost 3 bases, and 7 bases stayed unmatched. Germline lookup yields CDR1 LNHDA and CDR2 SQIVND (reference sequence). This chain's CDR3 is CASSTLGTGHYNEQFF. The CDR3, as DNA: TGTGCCAGTAGTACATTAGGGACAGGGCACTACAATGAGCAGTTCTTC.

V and J are TRBV9 and TRBJ2-2, with D possibly matching TRBD2 (6 bases). With 4 bases removed from V and 1 base from J, the gap between germline ends came to 14 bases. The CDR3 has 16 amino acids. In germline, CDR1 is SGDLS, CDR2 YYNGEE. Written as DNA, the CDR3 is TGTGCCAGCAGCCGCGGACTATCTCAGAACACCGGGGAGCTGTTTTTT. Translation: CASSRGLSQNTGELFF.

The chain recombines TRBV5-6 with TRBJ2-5; possible D gene TRBD1, 5 bases. The V and J ends lost 4 bases and 5 bases respectively, with 12 bases between them. There are 13 residues in the CDR3. The germline CDR1 and CDR2 sequences are SGHDT and YYEEEE. The CDR3 here is CASSGALMETQYF. In nucleotides, the CDR3 is TGTGCCAGCAGCGGGGCGCTAATGGAGACCCAGTACTTC. Filled out from reference TRBV5-6 and TRBJ2-5, the complete variable domain reads DAGVTQSPTHLIKTRGQQVTLRCSPKSGHDTVSWYQQALGQGPQFIFQYYEEEERQRGNFPDRFSGHQFPNYSSELNVNALLLGDSALYLCASSGALMETQYFGPGTRLLVL.

The chain is built from TRBV19 and TRBJ2-1, with TRBD2 as a possible D gene (6 bases). The germline V gene encodes CDR1 LNHDA and CDR2 SQIVND (reference sequence). V was cut by 3 bases and J by 2 bases, with 11 bases left in between. The CDR3 loop spans 15 amino acids. CDR3 loop: CASSIGGTTYNEQFF. CDR3 sequence (DNA): TGTGCCAGTAGTATCGGAGGGACGACCTACAATGAGCAGTTCTTC. Combining the CDR3 with reference TRBV19 and TRBJ2-1 gives the whole variable domain DGGITQSPKYLFRKEGQNVTLSCEQNLNHDAMYWYRQDPGQGLRLIYYSQIVNDFQKGDIAEGYSVSREKKESFPLTVTSAQKNPTAFYLCASSIGGTTYNEQFFGPGTRLTVL.

V and J are TRBV9 and TRBJ2-3, with 7 positions matching TRBD2. V lost 0 bases and J lost 0; bases outside the gene matches: 4. Germline-derived CDR1 and CDR2 are SGDLS and YYNGEE. This CDR3 is built from 16 residues. The CDR3 DNA follows: TGTGCCAGCAGCGTAGGGGGAGGGGCTAGCACAGATACGCAGTATTTT. This gives the protein CASSVGGGASTDTQYF.

The genes are TRBV19 and TRBJ1-5, with 7 bases that match TRBD1. CDR3 length: 13 residues. CDR1 is LNHDA and CDR2 is SQIVND in the germline V gene (reference sequence). The V segment lost 7 bases and the J segment 4 bases; nucleotides outside the gene matches: 4. CDR3 sequence (DNA): TGTGCCAGTACGGGACAGACGAATCAGCCCCAGCATTTT. Residues: CASTGQTNQPQHF.

This clone appeared a single time. The chain combines TRBV24-1 with TRBJ2-3; D is possibly TRBD2 (6 bases). There are 15 residues in the CDR3. Trimming took 4 bases from V and 2 from J, leaving 12 bases between them. Looked up from germline, CDR1 is KGHDR and CDR2 is SFDVKD. CDR3 loop: CATSDTGLYTDTQYF. In nucleotides, the CDR3 is TGTGCCACCAGTGACACGGGACTTTACACAGATACGCAGTATTTT.

The chain employs TRBV19 and TRBJ2-3; 10 positions match TRBD2. Germline lookup yields CDR1 LNHDA and CDR2 SQIVND (reference sequence). V lost 3 bases to trimming and J lost 0 bases; unmatched junction nucleotides: 3. The CDR3 is made up of 16 amino acids. The CDR3 loop reads CASSILAGASTDTQYF. The CDR3 DNA is TGTGCCAGTAGTATTCTAGCGGGAGCTAGCACAGATACGCAGTATTTT.

The genes are TRBV2 and TRBJ2-4; 10 bases are a match to TRBD2. The CDR3 spans 13 residues. Germline V lookup: CDR1 SNHLY, CDR2 FYNNEI. J was trimmed by 16 bases and V by 7 bases; bases with no gene match: 13. CDR3 region: CASMREGSGRPYF. CDR3 sequence (DNA): TGTGCCAGCATGAGGGAGGGTAGCGGGAGGCCTTACTTC.

The chain carries TRBV29-1 and TRBJ2-1; D might be TRBD2 (5 bases). The ends were cut back, 3 bases at V and 6 bases at J, with 12 bases in the middle. This CDR3 is built from 13 residues. CDR1 is SQVTM and CDR2 is ANQGSEA in the germline V gene. The CDR3 sequence is CSVERLAGNEQFF. CDR3 nucleotides: TGCAGCGTTGAGCGGCTGGCGGGCAATGAGCAGTTCTTC.